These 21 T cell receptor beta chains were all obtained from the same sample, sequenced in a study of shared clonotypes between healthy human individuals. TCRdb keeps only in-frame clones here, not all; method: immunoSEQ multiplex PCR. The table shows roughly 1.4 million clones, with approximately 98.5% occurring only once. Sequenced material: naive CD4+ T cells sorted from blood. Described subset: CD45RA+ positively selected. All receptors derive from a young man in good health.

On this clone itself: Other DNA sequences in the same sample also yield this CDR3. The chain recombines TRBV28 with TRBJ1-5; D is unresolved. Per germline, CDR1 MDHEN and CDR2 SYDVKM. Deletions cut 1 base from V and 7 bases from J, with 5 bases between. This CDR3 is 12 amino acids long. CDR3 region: CASSLFRQPQHF. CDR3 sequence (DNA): TGTGCCAGCAGTTTATTCCGACAGCCCCAGCATTTT. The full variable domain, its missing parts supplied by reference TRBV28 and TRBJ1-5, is DVKVTQSSRYLVKRTGEKVFLECVQDMDHENMFWYRQDPGLGLRLIYFSYDVKMKEKGDIPEGYSVSREKKERFSLILESASTNQTSMYLCASSLFRQPQHFGDGTRLSIL.

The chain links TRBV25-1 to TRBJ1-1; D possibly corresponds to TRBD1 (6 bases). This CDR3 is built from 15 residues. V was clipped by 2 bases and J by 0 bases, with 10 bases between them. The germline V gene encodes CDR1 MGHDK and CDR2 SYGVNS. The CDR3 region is CASSEPTGLNTEAFF. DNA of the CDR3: TGTGCCAGCAGTGAACCTACAGGGTTGAACACTGAAGCTTTCTTT.

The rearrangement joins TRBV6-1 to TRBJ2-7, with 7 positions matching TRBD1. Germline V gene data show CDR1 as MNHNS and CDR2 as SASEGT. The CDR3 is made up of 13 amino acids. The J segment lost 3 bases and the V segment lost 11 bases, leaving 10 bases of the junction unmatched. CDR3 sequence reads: CACVRDRYYEQYF. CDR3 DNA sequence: TGTGCCTGTGTCCGGGACAGATACTACGAGCAGTACTTC.

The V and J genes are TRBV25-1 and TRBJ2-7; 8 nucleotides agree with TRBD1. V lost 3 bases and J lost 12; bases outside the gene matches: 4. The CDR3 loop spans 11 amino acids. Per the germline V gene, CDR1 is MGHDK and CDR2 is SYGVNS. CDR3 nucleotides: TGTGCCAGCAGTGAGGCAGGGGGCTCGTACTTC. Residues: CASSEAGGSYF.

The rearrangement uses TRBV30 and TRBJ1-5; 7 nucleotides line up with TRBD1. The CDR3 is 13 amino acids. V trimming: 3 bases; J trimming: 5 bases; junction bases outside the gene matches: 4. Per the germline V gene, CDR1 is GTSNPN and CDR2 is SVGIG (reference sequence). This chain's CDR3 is CAWRPDRDQPQHF. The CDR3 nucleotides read TGTGCCTGGAGACCCGACAGGGATCAGCCCCAGCATTTT.

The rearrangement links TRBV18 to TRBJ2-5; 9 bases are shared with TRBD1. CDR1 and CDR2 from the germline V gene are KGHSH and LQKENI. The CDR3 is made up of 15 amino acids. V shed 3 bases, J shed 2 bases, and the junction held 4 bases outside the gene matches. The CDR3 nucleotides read TGTGCCAGCTCACCCTCCGGGACAGGGCAAGAGACCCAGTACTTC. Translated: CASSPSGTGQETQYF.

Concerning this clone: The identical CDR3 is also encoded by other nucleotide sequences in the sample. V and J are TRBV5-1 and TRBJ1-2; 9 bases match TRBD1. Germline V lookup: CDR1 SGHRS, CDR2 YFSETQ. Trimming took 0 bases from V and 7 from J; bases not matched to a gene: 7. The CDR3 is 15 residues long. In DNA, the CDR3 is TGCGCCAGCAGCTTGGAGGGACAGGGTGCGGGTGGCTACACCTTC. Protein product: CASSLEGQGAGGYTF.

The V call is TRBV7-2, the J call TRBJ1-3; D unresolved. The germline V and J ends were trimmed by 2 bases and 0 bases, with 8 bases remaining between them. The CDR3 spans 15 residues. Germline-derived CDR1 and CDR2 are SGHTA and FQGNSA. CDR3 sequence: CASSLSFSSGNTIYF. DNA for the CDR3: TGTGCCAGCAGCTTATCGTTTTCCTCTGGAAACACCATATATTTT. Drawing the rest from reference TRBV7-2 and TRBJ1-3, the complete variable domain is GAGVSQSPSNKVTEKGKDVELRCDPISGHTALYWYRQSLGQGLEFLIYFQGNSAPDKSGLPSDRFSAERTGGSVSTLTIQRTQQEDSAVYLCASSLSFSSGNTIYFGEGSWLTVV.

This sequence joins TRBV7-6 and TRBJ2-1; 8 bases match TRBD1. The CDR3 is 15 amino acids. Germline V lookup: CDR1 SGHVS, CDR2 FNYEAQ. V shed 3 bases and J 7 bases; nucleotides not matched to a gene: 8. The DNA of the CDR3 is TGTGCCAGCAGCTTCGACAGGGGCTCCCGGAATGAGCAGTTCTTC. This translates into CASSFDRGSRNEQFF.

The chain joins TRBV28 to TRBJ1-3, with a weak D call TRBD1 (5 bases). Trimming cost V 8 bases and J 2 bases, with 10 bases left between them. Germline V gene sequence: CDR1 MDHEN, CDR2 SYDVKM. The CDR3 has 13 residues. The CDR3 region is CASGKGPGNTIYF. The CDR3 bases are TGTGCCAGCGGAAAGGGGCCTGGAAACACCATATATTTT.

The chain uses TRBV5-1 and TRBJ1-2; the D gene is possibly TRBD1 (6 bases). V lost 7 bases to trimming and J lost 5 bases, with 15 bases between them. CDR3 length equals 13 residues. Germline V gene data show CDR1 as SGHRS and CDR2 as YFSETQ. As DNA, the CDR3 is TGCGCCAGCGCTGTTGGGACATCTTATGGCTACACCTTC. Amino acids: CASAVGTSYGYTF.

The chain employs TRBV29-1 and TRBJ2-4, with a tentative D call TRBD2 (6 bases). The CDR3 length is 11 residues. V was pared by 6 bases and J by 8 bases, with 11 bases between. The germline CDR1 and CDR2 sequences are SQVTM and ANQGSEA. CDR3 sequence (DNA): TGCAGCGTCCGGTGGGGGGACATTCAGTACTTC. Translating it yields CSVRWGDIQYF.

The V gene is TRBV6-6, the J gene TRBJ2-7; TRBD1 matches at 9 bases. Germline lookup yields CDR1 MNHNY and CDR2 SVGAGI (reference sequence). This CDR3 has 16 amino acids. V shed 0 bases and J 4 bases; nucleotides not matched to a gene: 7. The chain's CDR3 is CASSYSGQGGGYEQYF. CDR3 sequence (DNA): TGTGCCAGCAGTTACTCGGGACAGGGAGGTGGATACGAGCAGTACTTC.

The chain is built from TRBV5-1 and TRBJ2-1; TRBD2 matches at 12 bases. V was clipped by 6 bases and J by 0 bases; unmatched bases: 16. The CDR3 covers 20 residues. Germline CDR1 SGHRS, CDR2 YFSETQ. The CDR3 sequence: CASTGLAGRGRPGSYNEQFF. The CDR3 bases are TGCGCCAGCACAGGACTAGCGGGAAGGGGTCGCCCTGGCTCCTACAATGAGCAGTTCTTC.

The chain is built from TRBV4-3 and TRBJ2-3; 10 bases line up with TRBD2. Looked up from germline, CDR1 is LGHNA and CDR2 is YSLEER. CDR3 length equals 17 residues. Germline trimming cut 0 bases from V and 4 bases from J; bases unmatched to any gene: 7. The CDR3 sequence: CASSQEPAGGPADTQYF. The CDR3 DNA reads TGCGCCAGCAGCCAAGAGCCAGCGGGAGGGCCCGCAGATACGCAGTATTTT.

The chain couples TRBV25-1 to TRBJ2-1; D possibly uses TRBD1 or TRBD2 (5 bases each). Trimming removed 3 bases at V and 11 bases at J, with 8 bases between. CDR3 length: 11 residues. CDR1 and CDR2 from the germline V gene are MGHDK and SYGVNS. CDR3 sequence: CASSDRDQQFF. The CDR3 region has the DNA TGTGCCAGCAGTGACCGGGACCAGCAGTTCTTC.

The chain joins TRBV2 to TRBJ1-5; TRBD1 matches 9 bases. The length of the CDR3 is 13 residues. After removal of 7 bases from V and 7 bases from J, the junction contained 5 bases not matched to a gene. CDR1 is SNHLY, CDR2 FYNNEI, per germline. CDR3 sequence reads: CASTGQGWQPQHF. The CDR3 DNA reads TGTGCCAGCACCGGACAGGGGTGGCAGCCCCAGCATTTT. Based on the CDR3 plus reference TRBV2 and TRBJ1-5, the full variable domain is EPEVTQTPSHQVTQMGQEVILRCVPISNHLYFYWYRQILGQKVEFLVSFYNNEISEKSEIFDDQFSVERPDGSNFTLKIRSTKLEDSAMYFCASTGQGWQPQHFGDGTRLSIL.

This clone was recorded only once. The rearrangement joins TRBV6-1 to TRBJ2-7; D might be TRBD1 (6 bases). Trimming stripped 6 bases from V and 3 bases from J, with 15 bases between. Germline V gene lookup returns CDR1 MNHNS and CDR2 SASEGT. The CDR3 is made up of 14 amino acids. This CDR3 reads CASRLGTNLYEQYF. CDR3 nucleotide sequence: TGTGCCAGCAGGCTGGGGACAAATCTCTACGAGCAGTACTTC.

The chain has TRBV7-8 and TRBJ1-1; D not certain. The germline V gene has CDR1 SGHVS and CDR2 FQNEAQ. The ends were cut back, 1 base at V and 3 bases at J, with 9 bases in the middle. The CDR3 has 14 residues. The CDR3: CASSLVQADTEAFF. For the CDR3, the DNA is TGTGCCAGCAGCTTAGTGCAGGCAGACACTGAAGCTTTCTTT. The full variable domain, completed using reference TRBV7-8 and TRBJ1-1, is GAGVSQSPRYKVAKRGQDVALRCDPISGHVSLFWYQQALGQGPEFLTYFQNEAQLDKSGLPSDRFFAERPEGSVSTLKIQRTQQEDSAVYLCASSLVQADTEAFFGQGTRLTVV.

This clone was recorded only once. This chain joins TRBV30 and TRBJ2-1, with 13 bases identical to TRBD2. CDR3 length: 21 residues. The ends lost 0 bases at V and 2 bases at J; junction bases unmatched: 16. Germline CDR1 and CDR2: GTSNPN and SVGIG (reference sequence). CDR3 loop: CAWSVRSLAGGRGDPYNEQFF. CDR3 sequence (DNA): TGTGCCTGGAGTGTACGGTCACTAGCGGGAGGGCGGGGGGACCCCTACAATGAGCAGTTCTTC.

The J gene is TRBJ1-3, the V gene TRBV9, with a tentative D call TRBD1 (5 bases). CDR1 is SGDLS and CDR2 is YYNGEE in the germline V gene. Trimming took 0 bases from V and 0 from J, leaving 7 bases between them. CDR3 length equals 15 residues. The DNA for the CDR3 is TGTGCCAGCAGCGTAGAGGGGATCTCTGGAAACACCATATATTTT. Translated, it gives CASSVEGISGNTIYF.